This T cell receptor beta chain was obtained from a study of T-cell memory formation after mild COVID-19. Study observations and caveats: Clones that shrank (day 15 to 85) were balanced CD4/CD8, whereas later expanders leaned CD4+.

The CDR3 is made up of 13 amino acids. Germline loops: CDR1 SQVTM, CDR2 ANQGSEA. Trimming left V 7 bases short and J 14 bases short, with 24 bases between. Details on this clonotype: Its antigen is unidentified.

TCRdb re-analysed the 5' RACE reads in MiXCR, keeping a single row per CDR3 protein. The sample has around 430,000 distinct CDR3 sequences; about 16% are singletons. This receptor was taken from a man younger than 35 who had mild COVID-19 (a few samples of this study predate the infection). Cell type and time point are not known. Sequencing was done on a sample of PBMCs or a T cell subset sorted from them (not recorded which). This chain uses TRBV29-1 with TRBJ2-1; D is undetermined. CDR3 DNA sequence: TGCAGCGACCCGACACCCACCAGGTTCCGGGAGTTCTTC. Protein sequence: CSDPTPTRFREFF.